These 9 T cell receptor beta chains were all obtained from the same sample, sequenced in a study of blood T cell repertoires in COVID-19. Profiled with immunoSEQ multiplex PCR; TCRdb holds only in-frame clones, not every one. In the table there are about 74,000 clones, 70% to 90% of which are singletons. Source material: peripheral blood. The origin of the receptors is an older man with active or convalescent COVID-19.

The chain links TRBV30 to TRBJ1-2; 7 nucleotides align to TRBD1. In germline, CDR1 is GTSNPN, CDR2 SVGIG (reference sequence). Trimming at V came to 0 bases and at J to 4 bases, leaving 11 bases not matched to a gene. This CDR3 spans 16 amino acids. The CDR3 sequence: CAWSVLGQGGGYGYTF. The CDR3 region has the DNA TGTGCCTGGAGTGTACTCGGGCAGGGGGGAGGCTATGGCTACACCTTC.

The J gene is TRBJ2-3, the V gene TRBV15, with a possible D match to TRBD2 (5 bases). The germline V gene encodes CDR1 LNHNV and CDR2 YYDKDF (reference sequence). The germline V and J ends were trimmed by 0 bases and 6 bases, with 16 bases remaining between them. This CDR3 contains 16 residues. CDR3 sequence (DNA): TGTGCCACCAGCAGAGATCTTCGGGGTTTCGGGGATACGCAGTATTTT. Its protein is CATSRDLRGFGDTQYF.

The rearrangement links TRBV7-9 to TRBJ2-1, with TRBD2 matching 13 bases. CDR3 length: 17 residues. V was pared by 4 bases and J by 4 bases, with 7 bases of the junction left unmatched. The germline gives CDR1 SEHNR, CDR2 FQNEAQ (reference sequence). The CDR3 here is CASSSRLAGGTYNEQFF. Written as DNA, the CDR3 is TGTGCCAGCAGCTCCCGACTAGCGGGAGGAACTTACAATGAGCAGTTCTTC.

This chain uses TRBV19 with TRBJ2-3; D perhaps matches TRBD1 (6 bases). Looked up from germline, CDR1 is LNHDA and CDR2 is SQIVND (reference sequence). V lost 4 bases and J 6 bases, leaving 17 bases between the germline ends. This CDR3 spans 15 amino acids. DNA of the CDR3: TGTGCCAGTAGTAAGGGACACCGGGGCGGCGATACGCAGTATTTT. This codes for CASSKGHRGGDTQYF.

This chain uses TRBV6-5 with TRBJ2-1; tentatively, D is TRBD2 (6 bases). This CDR3 contains 15 residues. The germline V gene has CDR1 MNHEY and CDR2 SVGAGI. Trimming shortened V by 10 bases and J by 4 bases, and 20 bases separated the two germline ends. The CDR3 loop reads CATRPGLGPYNEQFF. CDR3 DNA sequence: TGTGCCACCCGACCGGGACTTGGGCCTTACAATGAGCAGTTCTTC.

The rearrangement links TRBV27 to TRBJ2-1, with a weak D call TRBD2 (5 bases). Germline V gene sequence: CDR1 MNHEY, CDR2 SMNVEV (reference sequence). Trimming took 3 bases from V and 12 from J, leaving 21 bases between them. This CDR3 region has 15 residues. In DNA, the CDR3 is TGTGCCAGCAGTTTGCGGCCCCCGCCGGGGATGTGGCAGTTCTTC. It specifies CASSLRPPPGMWQFF.

The chain carries TRBV3-1 (or the pseudogene TRBV3-2) and TRBJ2-3; no clear D gene. Germline V gives CDR1 LGHDT, CDR2 YNNKEL (reference sequence). The CDR3 has 15 residues. V dropped 0 bases and J dropped 2 bases, with 9 bases sitting between them. The CDR3 sequence is CASSQESADTDTQYF. CDR3 coding DNA: TGTGCCAGCAGCCAAGAAAGTGCGGACACAGATACGCAGTATTTT.

This rearrangement joins TRBV30 to TRBJ2-3, with D perhaps TRBD1 (5 bases). V dropped 3 bases and J dropped 1 base, with 11 bases sitting between them. The CDR3 length is 14 residues. From germline, CDR1 is GTSNPN and CDR2 SVGIG (reference sequence). CDR3 loop: CAWSHSTGTDTQYF. The CDR3 DNA follows: TGTGCCTGGAGCCATTCGACAGGCACAGATACGCAGTATTTT. The whole variable domain, filled in from reference TRBV30 and TRBJ2-3, reads SQTIHQWPATLVQPVGSPLSLECTVEGTSNPNLYWYRQAAGRGLQLLFYSVGIGQISSEVPQNLSASRPQDRQFILSSKKLLLSDSGFYLCAWSHSTGTDTQYFGPGTRLTVL.

The gene calls are TRBV10-3 and TRBJ1-2; 8 positions agree with TRBD1. Germline lookup yields CDR1 ENHRY and CDR2 SYGVKD. The junction had 10 bases not matched to a gene; V was cut back by 2 bases and J by 8 bases. This CDR3 region has 15 residues. Written as DNA, the CDR3 is TGTGCCATCAGTGAGCGCACGACAGGGGATCGCGGCTACACCTTC. It translates to CAISERTTGDRGYTF.